The 4 T cell receptor beta chains below all came from one sample that was sequenced in a study of T cell changes during pregnancy in multiple sclerosis. Generated by immunoSEQ multiplex PCR, the TCRdb table keeps only in-frame clones and is missing some. The sample holds roughly 64,000 clones, over 95% seen once. Sequenced material: CD8+ T cells from peripheral blood mononuclear cells, taken after pregnancy. These receptors were taken from a female donor with multiple sclerosis, enrolled in a pregnancy study.

The genes are TRBV29-1 and TRBJ2-7; D is possibly TRBD2 (5 bases). Trimming left V 5 bases short and J 2 bases short, with 13 bases between. The germline V gene has CDR1 SQVTM and CDR2 ANQGSEA. CDR3 length: 13 residues. CDR3 region: CSVLDSHPYEQYF. CDR3 coding DNA: TGCAGCGTTTTGGACTCCCATCCCTACGAGCAGTACTTC.

The chain couples TRBV6-5 to TRBJ2-3; maybe TRBD2 (6 bases). The V end was cut by 7 bases, the J end by 0 bases, with 11 bases between. CDR3 length equals 14 residues. Looked up from germline, CDR1 is MNHEY and CDR2 is SVGAGI. The CDR3: CASTEGPSTDTQYF. The CDR3 DNA reads TGTGCCAGCACGGAGGGCCCGAGCACAGATACGCAGTATTTT.

The chain joins TRBV10-2 to TRBJ1-2; D is possibly TRBD1 (5 bases). This CDR3 is 13 amino acids long. CDR1 WSHSY and CDR2 SAAADI come from the germline V gene. The germline V and J ends were trimmed by 6 bases and 4 bases, with 12 bases remaining between them. The CDR3 spells CASRSQETYGYTF. CDR3 nucleotides: TGCGCCAGCAGATCACAGGAGACCTATGGCTACACCTTC.

The CDR3 coding sequence is TGCAGCGTTGAATCTCCCGGGAAGACCTACAATGAGCAGTTCTTC. The encoded protein is CSVESPGKTYNEQFF. The chain uses TRBV29-1 and TRBJ2-1; D may be TRBD2 (5 bases). V was pared by 2 bases and J by 2 bases, with 13 bases between. CDR1 is SQVTM and CDR2 is ANQGSEA in the germline V gene. The CDR3 has 15 residues.